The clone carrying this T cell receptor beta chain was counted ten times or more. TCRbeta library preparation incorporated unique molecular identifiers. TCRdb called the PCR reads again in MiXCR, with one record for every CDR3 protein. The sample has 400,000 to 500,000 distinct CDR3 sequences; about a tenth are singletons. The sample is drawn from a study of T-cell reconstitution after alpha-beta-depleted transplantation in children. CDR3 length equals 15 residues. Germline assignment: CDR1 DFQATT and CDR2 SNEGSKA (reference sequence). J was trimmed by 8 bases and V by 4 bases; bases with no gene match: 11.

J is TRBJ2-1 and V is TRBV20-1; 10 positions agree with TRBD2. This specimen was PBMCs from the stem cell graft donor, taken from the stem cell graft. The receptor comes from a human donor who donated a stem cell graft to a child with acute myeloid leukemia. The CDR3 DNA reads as TGCAGTGCTATGGACCTAGCGGGGGTGATGGATGAGCAGTTCTTC. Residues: CSAMDLAGVMDEQFF.